Included here is one TCR beta chain sequence, with context. The sample contains more than one DNA sequence encoding this CDR3. The CDR3 covers 17 residues. V lost 0 bases, J lost 2 bases, and 8 bases stayed unmatched. Germline CDR1 is MGHRA and CDR2 is YSYEKL. This entry belongs to a study of blood T cell repertoires in COVID-19. Study summary: COVID-19 samples, acute and convalescent, were from the United States, Italy and Spain.

Per the authors' pipeline: Estimation of nucleated cell counts was performed using reference gene primer amplification. Using immunoSEQ multiplex PCR, the repertoire was profiled, and TCRdb retains in-frame clones only, with some absent. Clone size and the V and J calls come from that table; the DNA yielded D and trimming. The sample contains some 120,000 clones, more than 70% of which appear only once. The chain joins TRBV4-1 to TRBJ2-3; 7 nucleotides align to TRBD2. This clonotype originated in a human donor in a cohort sampled during active COVID-19. Material: peripheral blood. The CDR3 DNA sequence: TGCGCCAGCAGCCAAGAATCGGGGAGGGGCTACACAGATACGCAGTATTTT. Translated: CASSQESGRGYTDTQYF.